The rows below give T cell receptor beta chains drawn from one sample of a study of shared clonotypes between healthy human individuals. Produced via immunoSEQ multiplex PCR; TCRdb's table is partial and in-frame only. The table shows about 2.4 million clones, with roughly 93% occurring only once. The sample taken for sequencing was naive CD4+ T cells from PBMCs. Every receptor here comes from a young man in good health. Some clones in this sample may be carry-over from other donors' samples. CDR3s include the opening cysteine and the closing phenylalanine or tryptophan. A D gene is named only where the DNA matches it firmly. Size tells how often a clone was seen (once, few, many) or the class of an expanded clone, and some rows leave it out.

TRBJ1-1 NA TRBV15 NA TGTGCCACCAGCAGAGTAGGCATGAACACTGAAGCTTTCTTT CATSRVGMNTEAFF
TRBJ2-3 once TRBV5-1 NA TGCGCCAGCACCCTGGGGGCCAAATCTAGCACAGATACGCAGTATTTT CASTLGAKSSTDTQYF
TRBJ1-2 NA TRBV27 TRBD1 TGTGCCAGCAGCCAGGGACAGGAGGGCTACACCTTC CASSQGQEGYTF
TRBJ1-2 NA TRBV4-1 NA TGCGCCAGCAGCCAAGAAGTCTTTAACTATGGCTACACCTTC CASSQEVFNYGYTF
TRBJ1-3 NA TRBV7-9 NA TGTGCCAGCAGCTTAATTACGACATCAGGAAACACCATATATTTT CASSLITTSGNTIYF
TRBJ2-3 NA TRBV28 TRBD2 TGTGCCAGCATCACTAGCGGGAGGGCCGGGCCCTGGTATTTT CASITSGRAGPWYF
TRBJ2-5 NA TRBV5-1 TRBD2 TGCGCCAGCAGCTTGAATCCAGGGAGGGAGGAGACCCAGTACTTC CASSLNPGREETQYF
TRBJ2-1 NA TRBV7-2 TRBD2 TGTGCCAGCAGCTTGAACCTAGCGGGATACAATGAGCAGTTCTTC CASSLNLAGYNEQFF
TRBJ2-7 NA TRBV5-4 NA TGTGCCAGCAGCTTGGGGGGCGGGAACTCCTACGAGCAGTACTTC CASSLGGGNSYEQYF
TRBJ2-1 NA TRBV15 TRBD1 TGTGCCACCACTCTCTCTGGGCCCCGGGACAGGGGAGTAGCGGGGATCTCCTACAATGAGCAGTTCTTC CATTLSGPRDRGVAGISYNEQFF
TRBJ2-5 NA TRBV7-2 NA TGTGCCAGCAGCCCGGTGGGGGCGGAGACCCAGTACTTC CASSPVGAETQYF
TRBJ2-7 NA TRBV5-6 NA TGTGCCAGCAGCTTCCCCCAGGGGAGTCGGGAGCAGTACTTC CASSFPQGSREQYF
TRBJ2-1 NA TRBV28 TRBD2 TGTGCCAGCAGTTTATTGGGGGCGGCGGGAGGGCGGAATGAGCAGTTCTTC CASSLLGAAGGRNEQFF
TRBJ2-1 NA TRBV4-2 TRBD2 TGTGCCAGCAGCCAAGATTTGCGGGAGTTTTACAATGAGCAGTTCTTC CASSQDLREFYNEQFF
TRBJ2-3 NA TRBV27 NA TGTGCCAGCAGTTTGACTAGACGGCCCGATACGCAGTATTTT CASSLTRRPDTQYF
TRBJ2-5 NA TRBV11-3 NA TGTGCCAGCAGCCCCCGGGGCCGCCAAGAGACCCAGTACTTC CASSPRGRQETQYF
TRBJ2-7 NA TRBV5-1 NA TGCGCCAGCAGCTTGGTAACGGGAGCCTACGAGCAGTACTTC CASSLVTGAYEQYF
TRBJ1-4 NA TRBV2 NA TGTGCCAGCAGGATCGGGGGGAGTGATGAAAAACTGTTTTTT CASRIGGSDEKLFF
TRBJ2-7 NA TRBV5-5 TRBD2 TGTGCCAGCAGCCTAGGACTAGCGGCTTCTTCCTACGAGCAGTACTTC CASSLGLAASSYEQYF
TRBJ1-4 NA TRBV7-9 NA TGTGCCAGCAGCCCCCCCGTGCCGCGGGGTGAAAAACTGTTTTTT CASSPPVPRGEKLFF
TRBJ1-5 NA TRBV21-1 NA TGTGCCAGCAGTCAGGGGAGGTCCGATAGCAATCAGCCCCAGCATTTT CASSQGRSDSNQPQHF
TRBJ2-3 NA TRBV5-1 NA TGCGCCAGCAGCCGATTCTGGAGCGGGAGCACAGATACGCAGTATTTT CASSRFWSGSTDTQYF
TRBJ2-3 NA TRBV6-5 NA TGTGCCAGCAGTTATAAGTGGCGCACAGATACGCAGTATTTT CASSYKWRTDTQYF
TRBJ2-1 NA TRBV9 NA TGTGCCAGCAGCGGTTATAGCGGATCCTACAATGAGCAGTTCTTC CASSGYSGSYNEQFF
TRBJ2-5 NA TRBV2 TRBD2 TGTGCCAGCAGTTTCCAAGGACTAGTCAGGGAGACCCAGTACTTC CASSFQGLVRETQYF
TRBJ2-7 NA TRBV27 NA TGTGCCAGCAGTTTGGGGCAGGTCTCCTACGAGCAGTACTTC CASSLGQVSYEQYF
TRBJ1-4 NA TRBV27 TRBD1 TGTGCCAGCAGTTTAGTTTTAGGGGGCGCTGGGTTTGAAAAACTGTTTTTT CASSLVLGGAGFEKLFF
TRBJ2-6 NA TRBV5-1 NA TGCGCCAGCAGCTTCGCGGGGCCTGGGGCCAACGTCCTGACTTTC CASSFAGPGANVLTF
TRBJ2-1 NA TRBV29-1 NA TGCAGCGTTGGGGCGGGATACAATGAGCAGTTCTTC CSVGAGYNEQFF
TRBJ2-7 NA TRBV4-3 NA TGCGCCAGCAGCCAAGGTCCTAGCGTAGGCTCCTACGAGCAGTACTTC CASSQGPSVGSYEQYF
TRBJ2-3 NA TRBV9 NA TGTGCCAGCAGCCCGGGCCTGGGCGCAGATACGCAGTATTTT CASSPGLGADTQYF
TRBJ2-5 NA TRBV20-1 NA TGCAGTGCTAAGACGGAGACCCAGTACTTC CSAKTETQYF
TRBJ2-7 once TRBV5-4 NA TGTGCCAGCAGCACGCCGTTACGCTCCTACGAGCAGTACTTC CASSTPLRSYEQYF
TRBJ1-4 once TRBV28 NA TGTGCCAGCAGTTACCCCAGGGTAGTCGGGACCGACGGTACGGATGAAAAACTGTTTTTT CASSYPRVVGTDGTDEKLFF
TRBJ1-3 NA TRBV28 NA TGTGCCAGCAGTTTAACGTTCGGCTCTGGAAACACCATATATTTT CASSLTFGSGNTIYF
TRBJ1-1 NA TRBV14 TRBD1 TGTGCCAGCAGCCGGGACAGGAACACTGAAGCTTTCTTT CASSRDRNTEAFF
TRBJ2-1 NA TRBV7-8 NA TGTGCCAGCAGCTTAGGACTGAGCTCCTACAATGAGCAGTTCTTC CASSLGLSSYNEQFF
TRBJ1-5 NA TRBV28 NA TGTGCCAGCAGTTTGAAGGAGGGGTGGGGTCAGCCCCAGCATTTT CASSLKEGWGQPQHF
TRBJ2-7 NA TRBV7-9 TRBD1 TGTGCCAGCAGCCTGGGACAGGGGAAGGGAACCTACGAGCAGTACTTC CASSLGQGKGTYEQYF
TRBJ2-7 NA TRBV5-1 NA TGCGCCAGCAGCAGGGGACACAGTATGAACGAGCAGTACTTC CASSRGHSMNEQYF
TRBJ2-1 NA TRBV9 TRBD2 TGTGCCAGCAGCGTGGGGACTAGGGGCAACAATGAGCAGTTCTTC CASSVGTRGNNEQFF
TRBJ1-1 NA TRBV6-1 NA TGTGCCAGCAACCGACAGGCTAACACTGAAGCTTTCTTT CASNRQANTEAFF
TRBJ1-4 NA TRBV7-8 NA TGTGCCAGCAGCTTAGAAGTCGGCAGGGATCCCGAAAAACTGTTTTTT CASSLEVGRDPEKLFF
TRBJ1-2 NA TRBV5-1 TRBD1 TGCGCCAGCAGCTTGATGGGACAGGCAAACCTCTATGGCTACACCTTC CASSLMGQANLYGYTF
TRBJ2-4 once TRBV29-1 TRBD1 TGCAGCGTTGCCCCTGGACAGGGGGATATTCAGTACTTC CSVAPGQGDIQYF
TRBJ1-5 once TRBV7-2 TRBD1 TGTGCCAGCAGTCCGACAGGGCCTTTGAGCAATCAGCCCCAGCATTTT CASSPTGPLSNQPQHF
TRBJ1-3 NA TRBV9 NA TGTGCCAGCAGCGGACTTGCGGGTTCTGGAAACACCATATATTTT CASSGLAGSGNTIYF
TRBJ2-5 NA TRBV4-3 TRBD1 TGCGCCAGCAGCCAGGACAGGGCCAGAGAGACCCAGTACTTC CASSQDRARETQYF
TRBJ2-7 NA TRBV27 NA TGTGCCAGCAGAGCGCGGCAAGGGACTTCCTACGAGCAGTACTTC CASRARQGTSYEQYF
TRBJ2-2 few TRBV19 NA TGTGCCAGTAAGACAGTGAACACCGGGGAGCTGTTTTTT CASKTVNTGELFF
TRBJ2-7 NA TRBV28 NA TGTGCCTCTGCGGACACCGCCTACGAGCAGTACTTC CASADTAYEQYF
TRBJ1-2 NA TRBV27 TRBD1 TGTGCCAGCAGTCAGCCGGGACAGGATGTATTTGGCTACACCTTC CASSQPGQDVFGYTF
TRBJ2-1 once TRBV4-1 TRBD2 TGCGCCAGCAGCGAAGAAGGACTAGCGGGCTACAATGAGCAGTTCTTC CASSEEGLAGYNEQFF